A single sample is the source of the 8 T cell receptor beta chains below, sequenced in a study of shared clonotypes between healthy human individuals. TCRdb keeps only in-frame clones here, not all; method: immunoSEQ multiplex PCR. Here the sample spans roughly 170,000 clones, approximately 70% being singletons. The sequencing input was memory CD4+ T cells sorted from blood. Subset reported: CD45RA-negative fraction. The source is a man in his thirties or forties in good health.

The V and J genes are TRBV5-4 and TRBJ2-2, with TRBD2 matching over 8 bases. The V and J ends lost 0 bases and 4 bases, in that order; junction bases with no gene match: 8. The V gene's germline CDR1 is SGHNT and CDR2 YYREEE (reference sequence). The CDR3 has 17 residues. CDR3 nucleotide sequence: TGTGCCAGCAGCTTGGCCCCCATCCGGGGGGGCACCGGGGAGCTGTTTTTT. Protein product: CASSLAPIRGGTGELFF.

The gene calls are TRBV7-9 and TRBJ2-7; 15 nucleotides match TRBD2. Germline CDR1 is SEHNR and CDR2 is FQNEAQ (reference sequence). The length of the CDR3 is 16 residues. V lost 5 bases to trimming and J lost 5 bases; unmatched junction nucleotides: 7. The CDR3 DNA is TGTGCCAGCAGCATCACCGGGACTAGCGGGAGGAACGAGCAGTACTTC. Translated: CASSITGTSGRNEQYF.

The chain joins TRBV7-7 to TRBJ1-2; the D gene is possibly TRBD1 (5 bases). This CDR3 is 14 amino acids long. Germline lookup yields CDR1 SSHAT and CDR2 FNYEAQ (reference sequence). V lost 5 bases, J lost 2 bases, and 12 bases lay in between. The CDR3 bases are TGTGCCAGCAGCGGGGGAGAGAACAACTATGGCTACACCTTC. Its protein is CASSGGENNYGYTF.

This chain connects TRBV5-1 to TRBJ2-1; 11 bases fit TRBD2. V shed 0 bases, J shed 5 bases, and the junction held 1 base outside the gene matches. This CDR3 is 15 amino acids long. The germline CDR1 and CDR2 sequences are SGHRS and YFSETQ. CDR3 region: CASSLGLAGNNEQFF. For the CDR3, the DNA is TGCGCCAGCAGCTTGGGACTAGCGGGAAACAATGAGCAGTTCTTC.

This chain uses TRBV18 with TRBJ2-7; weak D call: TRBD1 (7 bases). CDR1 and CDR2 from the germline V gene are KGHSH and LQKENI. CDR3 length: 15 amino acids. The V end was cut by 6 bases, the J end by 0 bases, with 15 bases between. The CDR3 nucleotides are TGTGCCAGCTCTCCCCGGCGGGACAGCTCCTACGAGCAGTACTTC. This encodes CASSPRRDSSYEQYF.

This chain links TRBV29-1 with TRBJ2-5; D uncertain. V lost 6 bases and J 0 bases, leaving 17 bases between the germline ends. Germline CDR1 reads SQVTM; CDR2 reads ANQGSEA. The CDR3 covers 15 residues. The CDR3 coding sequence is TGCAGCGTCCTCTCGTCACAACGGGACCAAGAGACCCAGTACTTC. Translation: CSVLSSQRDQETQYF.

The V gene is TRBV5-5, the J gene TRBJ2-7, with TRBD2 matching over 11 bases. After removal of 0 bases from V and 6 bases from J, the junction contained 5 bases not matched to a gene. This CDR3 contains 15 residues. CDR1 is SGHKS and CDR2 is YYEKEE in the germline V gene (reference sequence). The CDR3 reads CASSLELAGASEQYF. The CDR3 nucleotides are TGTGCCAGCAGCTTGGAACTAGCGGGAGCCTCCGAGCAGTACTTC.

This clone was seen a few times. CDR3 DNA sequence: TGTGCCAGCAGCTTGACTATGCCATCGACAGATACGCAGTATTTT. It is translated as CASSLTMPSTDTQYF. The chain carries TRBV11-1 and TRBJ2-3; D is perhaps TRBD2 (5 bases). V was clipped by 3 bases and J by 3 bases, with 13 bases between them. The germline CDR1 and CDR2 sequences are SGHAT and FQDESV (reference sequence). The CDR3 has 15 amino acids.